This TCR beta chain was found in a study of shared clonotypes between healthy human individuals. The overall study: Donors had three CD4 naive, three CD4 memory, two CD8 naive and one CD8 memory plate apiece. Study outcomes and limitations: Between four donors, naive CD4 clonotypes were shared at a level of about 5%.

Naivety among CD8 cells was defined by CD45RO negativity and positive CCR7 selection, thereby excluding terminally differentiated effector memory CD45RA+ cells. A deep-level run was used for the assay. Approximately 200 ng DNA, around 30,000 T cell genomes, went into each sorted-subset replicate PCR. Data came from immunoSEQ multiplex PCR; TCRdb stores just in-frame clones and leaves some out. The sample consists of some 2,100,000 clones, 93% of them appearing once. Concerning this clone itself: Its antigen is not known.

This CDR3 comprises 11 residues. Trimming removed 2 bases from V and 7 bases from J; junction bases left unmatched: 0. In germline, CDR1 is SGHNT, CDR2 YYREEE (reference sequence). Sequencing input: naive CD8+ T cells from PBMCs. The source of this sequence is a man between 18 and 35 years old in good health. Some clones in this sample may be carry-over from other donors' samples. The chain combines TRBV5-4 with TRBJ2-7; TRBD2 matches at 7 bases. CDR3 loop: CASSFSGEQYF. As DNA, the CDR3 is TGTGCCAGCAGCTTTAGCGGGGAGCAGTACTTC. The variable domain in full, with the rest retrieved from reference TRBV5-4 and TRBJ2-7, is ETGVTQSPTHLIKTRGQQVTLRCSSQSGHNTVSWYQQALGQGPQFIFQYYREEENGRGNFPPRFSGLQFPNYSSELNVNALELDDSALYLCASSFSGEQYFGPGTRLTVT.